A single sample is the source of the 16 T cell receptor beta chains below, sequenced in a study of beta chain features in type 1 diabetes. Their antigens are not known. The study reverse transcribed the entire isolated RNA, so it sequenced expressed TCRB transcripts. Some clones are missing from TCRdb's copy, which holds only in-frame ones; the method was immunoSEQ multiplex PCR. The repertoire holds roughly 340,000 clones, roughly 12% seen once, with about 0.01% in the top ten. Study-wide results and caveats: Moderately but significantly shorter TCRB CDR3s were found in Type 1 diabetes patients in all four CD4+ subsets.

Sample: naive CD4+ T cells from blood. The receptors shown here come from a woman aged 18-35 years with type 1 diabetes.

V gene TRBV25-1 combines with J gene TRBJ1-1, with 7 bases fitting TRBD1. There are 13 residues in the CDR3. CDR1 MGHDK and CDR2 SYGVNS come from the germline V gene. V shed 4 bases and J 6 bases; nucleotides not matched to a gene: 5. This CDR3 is CASSVYRGAEAFF. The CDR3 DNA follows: TGTGCCAGCAGTGTATACAGGGGCGCTGAAGCTTTCTTT. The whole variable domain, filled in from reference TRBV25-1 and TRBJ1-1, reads EADIYQTPRYLVIGTGKKITLECSQTMGHDKMYWYQQDPGMELHLIHYSYGVNSTEKGDLSSESTVSRIRTEHFPLTLESARPSHTSQYLCASSVYRGAEAFFGQGTRLTVV.

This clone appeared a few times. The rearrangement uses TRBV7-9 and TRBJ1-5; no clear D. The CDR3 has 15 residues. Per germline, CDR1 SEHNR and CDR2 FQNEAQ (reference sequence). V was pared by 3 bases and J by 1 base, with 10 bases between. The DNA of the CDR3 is TGTGCCAGCAGCTTTGGGAGGGCAAGCAATCAGCCCCAGCATTTT. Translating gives CASSFGRASNQPQHF.

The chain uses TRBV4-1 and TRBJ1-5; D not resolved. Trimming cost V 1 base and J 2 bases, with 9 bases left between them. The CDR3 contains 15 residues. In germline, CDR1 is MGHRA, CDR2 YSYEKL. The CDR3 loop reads CASSQGTQGNQPQHF. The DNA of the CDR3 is TGCGCCAGCAGCCAAGGTACTCAGGGCAATCAGCCCCAGCATTTT.

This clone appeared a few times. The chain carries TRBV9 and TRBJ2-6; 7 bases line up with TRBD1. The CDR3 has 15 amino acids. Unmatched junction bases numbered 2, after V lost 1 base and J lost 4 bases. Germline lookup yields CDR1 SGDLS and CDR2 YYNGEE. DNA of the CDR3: TGTGCCAGCAGCGTAAGGGGGCGCGGGGCCAACGTCCTGACTTTC. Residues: CASSVRGRGANVLTF.

This CDR3 reads CAWTRQGLTEAFF. As DNA, the CDR3 is TGTGCCTGGACCCGACAGGGGTTAACAGAAGCTTTCTTT. The chain uses TRBV30 and TRBJ1-1; 8 bases match TRBD1. Losses at the gene ends were 4 bases for V and 8 bases for J; bases not matched to a gene: 9. CDR3 length equals 13 residues. Germline CDR1 is GTSNPN and CDR2 is SVGIG (reference sequence).

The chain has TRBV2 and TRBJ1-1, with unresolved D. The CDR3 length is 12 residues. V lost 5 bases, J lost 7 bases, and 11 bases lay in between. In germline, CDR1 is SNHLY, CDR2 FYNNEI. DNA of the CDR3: TGTGCCAGCAGTAAGGACGGGGATGAAGCTTTCTTT. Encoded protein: CASSKDGDEAFF.

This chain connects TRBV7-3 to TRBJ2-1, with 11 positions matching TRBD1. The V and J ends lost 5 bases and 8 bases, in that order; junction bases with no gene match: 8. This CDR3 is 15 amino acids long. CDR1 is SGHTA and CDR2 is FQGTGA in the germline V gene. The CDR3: CASSGGTGGLDEQFF. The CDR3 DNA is TGTGCCAGCAGCGGCGGGACAGGGGGACTCGATGAGCAGTTCTTC. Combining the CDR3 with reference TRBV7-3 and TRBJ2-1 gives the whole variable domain GAGVSQTPSNKVTEKGKYVELRCDPISGHTALYWYRQSLGQGPEFLIYFQGTGAADDSGLPNDRFFAVRPEGSVSTLKIQRTERGDSAVYLCASSGGTGGLDEQFFGPGTRLTVL.

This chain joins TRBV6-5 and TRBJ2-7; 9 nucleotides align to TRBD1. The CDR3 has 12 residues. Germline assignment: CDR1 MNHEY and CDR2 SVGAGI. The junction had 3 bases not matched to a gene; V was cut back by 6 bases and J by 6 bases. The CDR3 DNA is TGTGCCAGCAGCCAGACAGGGGGCGAGCAGTACTTC. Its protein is CASSQTGGEQYF.

The CDR3 is CASSPRDSGEQFF. The CDR3, as DNA: TGTGCCAGCTCACCACGGGACTCCGGTGAGCAGTTCTTC. This chain connects TRBV18 to TRBJ2-1; possibly TRBD2 for D (6 bases). CDR3 size: 13 residues. CDR1 is KGHSH and CDR2 is LQKENI in the germline V gene. V was cut by 1 base and J by 9 bases, with 10 bases left in between.

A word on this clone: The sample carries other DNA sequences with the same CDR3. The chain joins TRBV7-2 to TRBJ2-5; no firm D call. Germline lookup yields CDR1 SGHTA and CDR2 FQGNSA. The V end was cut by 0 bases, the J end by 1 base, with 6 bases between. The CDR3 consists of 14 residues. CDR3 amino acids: CASSLAASQETQYF. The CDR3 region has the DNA TGTGCCAGCAGCTTAGCCGCCAGCCAAGAGACCCAGTACTTC.

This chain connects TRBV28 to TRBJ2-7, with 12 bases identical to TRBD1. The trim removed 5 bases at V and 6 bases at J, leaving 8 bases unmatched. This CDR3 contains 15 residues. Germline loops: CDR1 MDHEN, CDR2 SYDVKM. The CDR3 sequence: CASSAEGQGAGEQYF. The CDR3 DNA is TGTGCCAGCAGTGCCGAGGGACAGGGGGCGGGCGAGCAGTACTTC. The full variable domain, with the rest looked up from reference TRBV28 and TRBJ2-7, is DVKVTQSSRYLVKRTGEKVFLECVQDMDHENMFWYRQDPGLGLRLIYFSYDVKMKEKGDIPEGYSVSREKKERFSLILESASTNQTSMYLCASSAEGQGAGEQYFGPGTRLTVT.

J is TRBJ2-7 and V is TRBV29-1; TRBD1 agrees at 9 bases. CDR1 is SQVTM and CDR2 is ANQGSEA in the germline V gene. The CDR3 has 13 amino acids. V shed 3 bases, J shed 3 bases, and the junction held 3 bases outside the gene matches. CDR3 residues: CSVDGTGIYEQYF. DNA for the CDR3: TGCAGCGTTGACGGGACAGGGATCTACGAGCAGTACTTC.

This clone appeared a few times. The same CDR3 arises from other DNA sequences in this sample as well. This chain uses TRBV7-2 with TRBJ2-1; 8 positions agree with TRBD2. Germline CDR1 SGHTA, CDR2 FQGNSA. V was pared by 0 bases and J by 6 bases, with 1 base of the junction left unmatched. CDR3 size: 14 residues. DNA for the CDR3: TGTGCCAGCAGCTTAGCCGGGAGGGCCAATGAGCAGTTCTTC. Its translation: CASSLAGRANEQFF.

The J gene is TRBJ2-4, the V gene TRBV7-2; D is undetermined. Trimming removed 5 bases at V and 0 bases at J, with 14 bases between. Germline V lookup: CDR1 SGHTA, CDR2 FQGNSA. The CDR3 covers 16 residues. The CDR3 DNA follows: TGTGCCAGCAGCGGGTTCTCGGAGTTAGCCAAAAACATTCAGTACTTC. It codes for CASSGFSELAKNIQYF. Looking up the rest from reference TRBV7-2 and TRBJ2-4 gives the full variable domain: GAGVSQSPSNKVTEKGKDVELRCDPISGHTALYWYRQSLGQGLEFLIYFQGNSAPDKSGLPSDRFSAERTGGSVSTLTIQRTQQEDSAVYLCASSGFSELAKNIQYFGAGTRLSVL.

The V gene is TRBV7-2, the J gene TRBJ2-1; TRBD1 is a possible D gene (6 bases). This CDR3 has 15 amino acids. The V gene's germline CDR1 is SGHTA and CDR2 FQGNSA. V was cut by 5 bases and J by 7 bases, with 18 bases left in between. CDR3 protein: CASSPSGALRNEQFF. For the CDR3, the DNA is TGTGCCAGCAGCCCCTCAGGGGCTCTTCGGAATGAGCAGTTCTTC.

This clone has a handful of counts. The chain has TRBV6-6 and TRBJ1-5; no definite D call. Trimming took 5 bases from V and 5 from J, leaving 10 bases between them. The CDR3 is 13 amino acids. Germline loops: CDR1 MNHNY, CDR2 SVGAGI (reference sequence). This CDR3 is CASSPLPDQPQHF. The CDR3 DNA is TGTGCCAGCAGTCCACTCCCGGATCAGCCCCAGCATTTT.